This entry concerns a single T cell receptor beta chain. Its antigen is as yet unknown. The PCR contained 60 Vbeta and 13 Jbeta primers. This table comes from immunoSEQ multiplex PCR, and its TCRdb copy is limited to in-frame clones, with some not included. The data show approximately 140,000 clones, around 78% seen once. This entry is derived from a study of cytomegalovirus exposure and HLA in healthy donors. Study findings and constraints: The study recorded about 150 TCR beta chains that were cytomegalovirus-associated.

The trim removed 4 bases at V and 1 base at J, leaving 3 bases unmatched. Germline V lookup: CDR1 ENHRY, CDR2 SYGVKD. CDR3 size: 14 residues. The clonotype originates from a woman aged 45-65 years in good health and CMV-seronegative. The sequencing sample was made of PBMCs. The V and J genes are TRBV10-3 and TRBJ1-1; 7 bases are shared with TRBD1. CDR3 in DNA: TGTGCCATCAGTGTCAAGGGGGCGAACACTGAAGCTTTCTTT. This sequence encodes CAISVKGANTEAFF.